The 23 T cell receptor beta chains below all came from one sample that was sequenced in a study of T cells in Graves' hyperthyroidism and ophthalmopathy. Amplified TCR beta CDR3 regions derived from RNA transcripts. Carried out on the TCR CDR3, a first-round RT-PCR used the HTBI primer set. MiXCR, applied by TCRdb to the multiplex PCR reads, yields one record per CDR3 protein. The sample has fewer than 650,000 distinct CDR3 sequences, 46% seen once. The sequenced sample consisted of peripheral blood or thyroid tissue (not recorded which). The receptors were sampled from an adult woman with Graves' disease, either hyperthyroidism or ophthalmopathy (not recorded which).

The gene calls are TRBV12-3 or TRBV12-4 and TRBJ2-5; D ambiguous. CDR3 length: 15 amino acids. Trimming pared 6 bases from V and 2 bases from J, leaving 16 bases between. CDR3 DNA: TGTGCCAGCAGCCCAAAGGTATCAGCACAAGAGACCCAGTACTTC. Translation gives CASSPKVSAQETQYF.

J is TRBJ1-6 and V is TRBV7-6; possible D gene TRBD1, 6 bases. Germline V lookup: CDR1 SGHVS, CDR2 FNYEAQ. CDR3 size: 14 residues. Deletions cut 3 bases from V and 7 bases from J, with 10 bases between. The CDR3 sequence: CASSFSQGNSPLHF. The CDR3 DNA reads as TGTGCCAGCAGCTTCAGCCAGGGGAATTCACCCCTCCACTTT.

The chain employs TRBV6-1 and TRBJ1-1, with TRBD1 matching 10 bases. V was clipped by 11 bases and J by 6 bases; unmatched bases: 9. Germline lookup yields CDR1 MNHNS and CDR2 SASEGT. There are 13 residues in the CDR3. The CDR3 loop is CAAAGQGVSEAFF. The CDR3 coding sequence is TGTGCCGCAGCCGGACAGGGGGTCTCTGAAGCTTTCTTT.

The rearrangement links TRBV20-1 to TRBJ1-3; unclear D gene. The CDR3 spans 14 residues. The germline gives CDR1 DFQATT, CDR2 SNEGSKA (reference sequence). The V end lost 2 bases, the J end lost 8 bases, and 16 bases lay between the germline ends. CDR3 amino acids: CSARMPAAGDTIYF. CDR3 coding DNA: TGCAGTGCTAGAATGCCGGCGGCCGGGGACACCATATATTTT.

The chain recombines TRBV7-9 with TRBJ1-3, with D hard to call. The V end was cut by 2 bases, the J end by 8 bases, with 10 bases between. Germline values: CDR1 SEHNR, CDR2 FQNEAQ (reference sequence). The CDR3 covers 13 residues. CDR3 bases: TGTGCCAGCAGCTTACAGTGGTCGGACACCATATATTTT. It yields the protein CASSLQWSDTIYF.

This clonotype was found a few times. The V gene is TRBV12-3 or TRBV12-4, the J gene TRBJ2-7; 10 positions agree with TRBD2. The junction had 3 bases not matched to a gene; V was cut back by 8 bases and J by 2 bases. There are 13 residues in the CDR3. CDR3 region: CASCLAGAYEQYF. CDR3 DNA: TGTGCCAGCTGTCTAGCGGGAGCCTACGAGCAGTACTTC.

V usage is TRBV10-3 and J usage is TRBJ1-1; the D is unclear. The CDR3 loop spans 14 amino acids. The V gene lost 2 bases and the J gene lost 7 bases, with 14 bases spanning the gap. CDR1 ENHRY and CDR2 SYGVKD come from the germline V gene. The CDR3 sequence is CAISEVRQTNEAFF. The DNA of the CDR3 is TGTGCCATCAGTGAGGTACGGCAGACAAATGAAGCTTTCTTT.

The chain joins TRBV10-3 to TRBJ2-7; 8 nucleotides agree with TRBD1. J was trimmed by 2 bases and V by 10 bases; bases with no gene match: 13. The CDR3 length is 15 residues. Germline values: CDR1 ENHRY, CDR2 SYGVKD. The CDR3 coding sequence is TGTGCCAACTCCGAGGGGACAGGACTTACCTACGAGCAGTACTTC. Protein: CANSEGTGLTYEQYF.

This clonotype was observed at least ten times. The chain recombines TRBV19 with TRBJ1-2; 7 bases line up with TRBD1. This CDR3 is 14 amino acids long. V trimming: 4 bases; J trimming: 2 bases; junction bases outside the gene matches: 4. Germline assignment: CDR1 LNHDA and CDR2 SQIVND (reference sequence). CDR3 sequence: CASSTSTGNYGYTF. The CDR3 DNA is TGTGCCAGTAGTACTTCGACAGGGAACTATGGCTACACCTTC.

This clonotype occurred many times. The junction does not match germline at one end; this may be a read error. The chain couples TRBV24-1 to TRBJ2-5; D perhaps matches TRBD2 (6 bases). Germline V gene lookup returns CDR1 KGHDR and CDR2 SFDVKD. The length of the CDR3 is 11 residues. The DNA of the CDR3 is TGTGCCACCAGTGATAGGGACTCCCACTACTTC. It yields the protein CATSDRDSHYF.

This clonotype was seen repeatedly, ten times or more. This rearrangement joins TRBV5-1 to TRBJ2-5; D gene ambiguous. Germline lookup yields CDR1 SGHRS and CDR2 YFSETQ. V was clipped by 0 bases and J by 7 bases, with 7 bases between them. This CDR3 region has 12 residues. The CDR3, as DNA: TGCGCCAGCAGCTTGGATCTTGGGACCCAGTACTTC. Its translation is CASSLDLGTQYF.

The V and J genes are TRBV29-1 and TRBJ2-6; 9 nucleotides match TRBD1. Germline-derived CDR1 and CDR2 are SQVTM and ANQGSEA. Trimming cost V 6 bases and J 4 bases; bases outside gene matches: 10. This CDR3 has 16 residues. CDR3 residues: CSVGRAQGAGANVLTF. The CDR3 DNA follows: TGCAGCGTCGGTAGGGCACAGGGGGCCGGGGCCAACGTCCTGACTTTC. The full variable domain, in which reference TRBV29-1 and TRBJ2-6 provide the parts outside the CDR3, is SAVISQKPSRDICQRGTSLTIQCQVDSQVTMMFWYRQQPGQSLTLIATANQGSEATYESGFVIDKFPISRPNLTFSTLTVSNMSPEDSSIYLCSVGRAQGAGANVLTFGAGSRLTVL.

The chain links TRBV20-1 to TRBJ1-2; D not certain. The CDR3 runs to 10 residues. Trimming shortened V by 5 bases and J by 12 bases, and 13 bases separated the two germline ends. The germline V gene encodes CDR1 DFQATT and CDR2 SNEGSKA (reference sequence). The CDR3 region is CSASSGSDTF. CDR3 in DNA: TGCAGTGCTTCCAGCGGGAGCGACACCTTC.

This clonotype was seen repeatedly, ten times or more. The chain is built from TRBV12-3 or TRBV12-4 and TRBJ1-6; 7 nucleotides agree with TRBD1. V lost 4 bases, J lost 10 bases, and 7 bases stayed unmatched. The CDR3 totals 14 residues. This chain's CDR3 is CASSSGTVESPLHF. CDR3 nucleotides: TGTGCCAGCAGTTCGGGGACAGTCGAATCACCCCTCCACTTT.

This clonotype was counted only a few times. With a much larger clone just one base away, this may be a read error. V and J are TRBV6-1 and TRBJ2-5, with D unresolved. Trimming left V 4 bases short and J 5 bases short, with 8 bases between. The CDR3 length is 12 residues. In germline, CDR1 is MNHNS, CDR2 SASEGT. As DNA, the CDR3 is TGTGCCAGCAGTGTCAAGGGCGAGACCCAGTACTTC. It is translated as CASSVKGETQYF.

The V call is TRBV15, the J call TRBJ1-1, with D hard to call. V lost 3 bases to trimming and J lost 3 bases, with 8 bases between them. The germline gives CDR1 LNHNV, CDR2 YYDKDF (reference sequence). This CDR3 has 13 amino acids. CDR3 sequence (DNA): TGTGCCACCAGCAGGGAGGGAGACACTGAAGCTTTCTTT. Translation gives CATSREGDTEAFF.

The chain employs TRBV9 and TRBJ2-7; weak D call: TRBD2 (6 bases). The germline V gene has CDR1 SGDLS and CDR2 YYNGEE. The V end was cut by 3 bases, the J end by 7 bases, with 17 bases between. The CDR3 is 14 amino acids. CDR3 coding DNA: TGTGCCAGCAGCGGGGACTTTAGATCACCGGAGCAGTACTTC. Its translation is CASSGDFRSPEQYF. The full variable domain, completed using reference TRBV9 and TRBJ2-7, is DSGVTQTPKHLITATGQRVTLRCSPRSGDLSVYWYQQSLDQGLQFLIQYYNGEERAKGNILERFSAQQFPDLHSELNLSSLELGDSALYFCASSGDFRSPEQYFGPGTRLTVT.

The chain couples TRBV20-1 to TRBJ1-2, with D perhaps TRBD1 (6 bases). Trimming left V 5 bases short and J 6 bases short, with 16 bases between. In germline, CDR1 is DFQATT, CDR2 SNEGSKA (reference sequence). The CDR3 is 13 amino acids. The CDR3 sequence is CSARPPGADGYTF. The CDR3 bases are TGCAGTGCTCGCCCACCAGGGGCCGATGGCTACACCTTC.

A note on this clonotype: The junction departs from the called germline gene at one end, perhaps through a read error. The chain employs TRBV7-7 and TRBJ2-7; D possibly corresponds to TRBD1 (5 bases). The germline CDR1 and CDR2 sequences are SSHAT and FNYEAQ (reference sequence). This CDR3 contains 14 residues. This chain's CDR3 is CASSSGQGSYEQCF. The CDR3 bases are TGTGCTAGCAGCTCAGGCCAGGGTTCCTACGAGCAGTGCTTC.

This chain connects TRBV15 to TRBJ1-1; D is ambiguous. Between the trimmed V and J ends, which lost 5 bases and 1 base, there was a span of 14 bases. This CDR3 contains 15 residues. The germline CDR1 and CDR2 sequences are LNHNV and YYDKDF (reference sequence). CDR3 in DNA: TGTGCCACCAGCCCCGGGTGGGAAACGAACACTGAAGCTTTCTTT. Protein product: CATSPGWETNTEAFF.

In this sample, this clonotype turned up once. One end of the junction does not line up with germline, which may come from a read error. V gene TRBV30 combines with J gene TRBJ1-5, with unresolved D. The CDR3 contains 15 residues. Germline lookup yields CDR1 GTSNPN and CDR2 SVGIG (reference sequence). The CDR3 DNA follows: TGTGCCTGGAGTCCACGAACTACGGGCAATCAGCCCCACCATTTT. It codes for CAWSPRTTGNQPHHF. The complete variable domain, with remaining parts taken from reference TRBV30 and TRBJ1-5, reads SQTIHQWPATLVQPVGSPLSLECTVEGTSNPNLYWYRQAAGRGLQLLFYSVGIGQISSEVPQNLSASRPQDRQFILSSKKLLLSDSGFYLCAWSPRTTGNQPHHFGDGTRLSIL.

This clonotype was seen just once. The chain uses TRBV19 and TRBJ1-2; no reliable D call. Germline assignment: CDR1 LNHDA and CDR2 SQIVND (reference sequence). V was cut by 5 bases and J by 6 bases, with 16 bases left in between. The CDR3 totals 14 residues. CDR3 nucleotides: TGTGCCAGTAGTCAAAAAGGCCGTACAGATGGCTACACCTTC. Translated, it gives CASSQKGRTDGYTF. The whole variable domain, remainder taken from reference TRBV19 and TRBJ1-2, is DGGITQSPKYLFRKEGQNVTLSCEQNLNHDAMYWYRQDPGQGLRLIYYSQIVNDFQKGDIAEGYSVSREKKESFPLTVTSAQKNPTAFYLCASSQKGRTDGYTFGSGTRLTVV.

The chain joins TRBV10-3 to TRBJ1-5; 8 bases are shared with TRBD1. V was clipped by 5 bases and J by 11 bases; unmatched bases: 11. CDR1 is ENHRY, CDR2 SYGVKD, per germline. CDR3 length: 14 residues. The CDR3: CAISTDRGVETQHF. The CDR3 DNA follows: TGTGCCATCAGTACAGACAGGGGAGTAGAGACCCAGCATTTT.